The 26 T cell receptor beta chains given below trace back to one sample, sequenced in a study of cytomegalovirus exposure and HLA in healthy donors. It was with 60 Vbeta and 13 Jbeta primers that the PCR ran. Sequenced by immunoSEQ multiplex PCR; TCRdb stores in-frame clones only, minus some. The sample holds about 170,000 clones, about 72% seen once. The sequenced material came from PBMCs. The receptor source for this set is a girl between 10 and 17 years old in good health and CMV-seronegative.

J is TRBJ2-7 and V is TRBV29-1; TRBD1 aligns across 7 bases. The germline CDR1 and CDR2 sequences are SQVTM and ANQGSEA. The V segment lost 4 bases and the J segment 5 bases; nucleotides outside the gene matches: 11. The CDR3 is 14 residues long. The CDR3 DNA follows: TGCAGCGTTGCGGGGCGACAGGGCCTTAACGAGCAGTACTTC. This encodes CSVAGRQGLNEQYF.

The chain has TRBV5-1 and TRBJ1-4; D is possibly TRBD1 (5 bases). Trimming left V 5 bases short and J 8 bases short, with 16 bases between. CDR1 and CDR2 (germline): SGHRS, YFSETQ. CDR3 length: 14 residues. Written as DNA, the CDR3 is TGCGCCAGCAGTATGGGGGGACTGGACGAAAAACTGTTTTTT. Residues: CASSMGGLDEKLFF.

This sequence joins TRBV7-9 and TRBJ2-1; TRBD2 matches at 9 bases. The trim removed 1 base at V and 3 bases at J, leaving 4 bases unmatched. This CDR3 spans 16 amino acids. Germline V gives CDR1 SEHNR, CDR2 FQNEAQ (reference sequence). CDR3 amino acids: CASSLGPAGGYNEQFF. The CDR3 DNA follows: TGTGCCAGCAGCTTAGGGCCAGCGGGGGGCTACAATGAGCAGTTCTTC.

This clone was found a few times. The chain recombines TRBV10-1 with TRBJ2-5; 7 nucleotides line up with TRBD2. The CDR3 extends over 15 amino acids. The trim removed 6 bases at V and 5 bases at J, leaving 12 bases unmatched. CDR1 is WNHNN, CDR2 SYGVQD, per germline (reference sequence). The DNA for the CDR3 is TGCGCCAGCAGCCGAAGATCAAGCGGGGTGGAGACCCAGTACTTC. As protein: CASSRRSSGVETQYF.

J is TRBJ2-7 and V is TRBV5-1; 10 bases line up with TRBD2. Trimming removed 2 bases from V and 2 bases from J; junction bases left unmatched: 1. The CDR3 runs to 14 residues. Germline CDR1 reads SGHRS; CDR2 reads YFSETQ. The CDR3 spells CASSLAGGPYEQYF. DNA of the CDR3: TGCGCCAGCAGCTTAGCGGGGGGGCCCTACGAGCAGTACTTC.

The CDR3 sequence is CASSADPGQGYSPLHF. The DNA of the CDR3 is TGTGCCAGCAGCGCCGACCCGGGACAGGGTTATTCACCCCTCCACTTT. The chain joins TRBV7-8 to TRBJ1-6; 9 nucleotides match TRBD1. The CDR3 is 16 amino acids. Trimming removed 5 bases from V and 8 bases from J; junction bases left unmatched: 10. Looked up from germline, CDR1 is SGHVS and CDR2 is FQNEAQ.

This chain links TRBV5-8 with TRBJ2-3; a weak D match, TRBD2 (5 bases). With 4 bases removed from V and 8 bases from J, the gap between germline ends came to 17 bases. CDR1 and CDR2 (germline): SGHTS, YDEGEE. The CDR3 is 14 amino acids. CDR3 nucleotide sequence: TGTGCCAGCAGCCAGACTACAAATCAGGCTACGCAGTATTTT. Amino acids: CASSQTTNQATQYF.

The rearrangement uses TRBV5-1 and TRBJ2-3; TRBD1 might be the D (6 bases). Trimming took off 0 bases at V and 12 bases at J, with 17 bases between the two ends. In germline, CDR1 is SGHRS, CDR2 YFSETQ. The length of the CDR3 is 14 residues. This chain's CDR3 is CASSLDRVRGLQYF. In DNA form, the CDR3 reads TGCGCCAGCAGCTTGGACAGGGTACGCGGGCTTCAGTATTTT.

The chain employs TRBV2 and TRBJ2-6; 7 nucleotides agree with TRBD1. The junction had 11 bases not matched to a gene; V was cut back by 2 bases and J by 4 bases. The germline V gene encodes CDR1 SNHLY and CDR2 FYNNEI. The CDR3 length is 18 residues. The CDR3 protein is CASSENLLTGSGANVLTF. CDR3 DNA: TGTGCCAGCAGTGAAAATCTGTTGACAGGGTCGGGGGCCAACGTCCTGACTTTC.

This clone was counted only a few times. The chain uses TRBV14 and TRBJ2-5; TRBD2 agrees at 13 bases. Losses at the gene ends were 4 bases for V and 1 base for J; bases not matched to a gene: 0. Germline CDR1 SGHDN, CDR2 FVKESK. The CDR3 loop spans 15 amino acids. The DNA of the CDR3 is TGTGCCAGCAGCCGGACTAGCGGGGGCCAAGAGACCCAGTACTTC. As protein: CASSRTSGGQETQYF.

The CDR3 DNA reads as TGTGCCAGCAGTTGGAACCCGGGACAGATTTCCTACGAGCAGTACTTC. Translation gives CASSWNPGQISYEQYF. The chain joins TRBV2 to TRBJ2-7; 7 nucleotides line up with TRBD1. J was trimmed by 1 base and V by 5 bases; bases with no gene match: 11. The CDR3 loop spans 16 amino acids. Germline V gene sequence: CDR1 SNHLY, CDR2 FYNNEI. Together with reference TRBV2 and TRBJ2-7, the CDR3 gives the full variable domain: EPEVTQTPSHQVTQMGQEVILRCVPISNHLYFYWYRQILGQKVEFLVSFYNNEISEKSEIFDDQFSVERPDGSNFTLKIRSTKLEDSAMYFCASSWNPGQISYEQYFGPGTRLTVT.

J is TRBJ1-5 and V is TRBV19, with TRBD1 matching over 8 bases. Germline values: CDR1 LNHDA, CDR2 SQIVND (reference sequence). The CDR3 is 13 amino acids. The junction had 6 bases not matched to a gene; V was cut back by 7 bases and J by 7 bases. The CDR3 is CASTGRGQQPQHF. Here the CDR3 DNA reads TGTGCCAGTACCGGCAGGGGGCAGCAGCCCCAGCATTTT.

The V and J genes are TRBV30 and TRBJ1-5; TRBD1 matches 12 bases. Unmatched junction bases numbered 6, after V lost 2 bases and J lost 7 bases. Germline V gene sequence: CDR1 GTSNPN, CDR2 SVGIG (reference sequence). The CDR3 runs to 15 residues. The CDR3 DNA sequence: TGTGCCTGGAGTCGGGACAGGGGGCTGGGGCAGCCCCAGCATTTT. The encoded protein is CAWSRDRGLGQPQHF. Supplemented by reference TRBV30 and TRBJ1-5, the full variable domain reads SQTIHQWPATLVQPVGSPLSLECTVEGTSNPNLYWYRQAAGRGLQLLFYSVGIGQISSEVPQNLSASRPQDRQFILSSKKLLLSDSGFYLCAWSRDRGLGQPQHFGDGTRLSIL.

The CDR3 spells CATSSRGTAEAFF. In DNA, the CDR3 is TGTGCCACCAGCTCCCGAGGGACTGCAGAAGCTTTCTTT. The gene calls are TRBV15 and TRBJ1-1; D might be TRBD1 (5 bases). V was trimmed by 5 bases and J by 8 bases, leaving 15 bases between them. The CDR3 contains 13 residues. Germline loops: CDR1 LNHNV, CDR2 YYDKDF (reference sequence).

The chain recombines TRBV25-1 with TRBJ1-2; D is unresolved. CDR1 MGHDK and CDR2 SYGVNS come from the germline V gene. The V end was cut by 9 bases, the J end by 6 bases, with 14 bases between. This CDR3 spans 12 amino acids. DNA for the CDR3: TGTGCCAGTCGGATAGGAGATGATGGCTACACCTTC. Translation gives CASRIGDDGYTF.

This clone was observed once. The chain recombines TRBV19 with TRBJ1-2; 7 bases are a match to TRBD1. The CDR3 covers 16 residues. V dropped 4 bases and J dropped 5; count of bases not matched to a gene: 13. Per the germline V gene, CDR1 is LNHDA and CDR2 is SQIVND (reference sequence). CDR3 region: CASSRRGGIPHYGYTF. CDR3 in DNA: TGTGCCAGTAGTAGGAGAGGGGGCATCCCTCATTATGGCTACACCTTC. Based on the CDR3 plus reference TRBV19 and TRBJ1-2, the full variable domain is DGGITQSPKYLFRKEGQNVTLSCEQNLNHDAMYWYRQDPGQGLRLIYYSQIVNDFQKGDIAEGYSVSREKKESFPLTVTSAQKNPTAFYLCASSRRGGIPHYGYTFGSGTRLTVV.

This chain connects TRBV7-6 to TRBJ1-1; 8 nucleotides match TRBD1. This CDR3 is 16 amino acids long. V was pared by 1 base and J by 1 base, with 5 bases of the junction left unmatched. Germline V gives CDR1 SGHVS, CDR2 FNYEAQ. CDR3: CASSLEAGGSNTEAFF. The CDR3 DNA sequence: TGTGCCAGCAGCTTAGAGGCAGGGGGCTCGAACACTGAAGCTTTCTTT.

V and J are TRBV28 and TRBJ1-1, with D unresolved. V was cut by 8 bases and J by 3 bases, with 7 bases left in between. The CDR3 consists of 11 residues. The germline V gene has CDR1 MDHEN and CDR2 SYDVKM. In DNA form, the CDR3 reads TGTGCCAGCGACGGGGACACTGAAGCTTTCTTT. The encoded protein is CASDGDTEAFF.

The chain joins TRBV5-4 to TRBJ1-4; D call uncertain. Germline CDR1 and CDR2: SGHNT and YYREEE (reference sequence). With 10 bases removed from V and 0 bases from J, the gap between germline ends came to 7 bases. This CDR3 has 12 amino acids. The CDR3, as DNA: TGTGCCTCGAGTGCAACTAATGAAAAACTGTTTTTT. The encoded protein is CASSATNEKLFF.

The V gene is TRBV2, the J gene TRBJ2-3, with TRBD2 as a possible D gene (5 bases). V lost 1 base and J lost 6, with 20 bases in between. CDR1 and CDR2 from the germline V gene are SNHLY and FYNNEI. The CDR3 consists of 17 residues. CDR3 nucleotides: TGTGCCAGCAGTGAAGGGCTTAGACTATCAAGGAAGGATACGCAGTATTTT. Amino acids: CASSEGLRLSRKDTQYF.

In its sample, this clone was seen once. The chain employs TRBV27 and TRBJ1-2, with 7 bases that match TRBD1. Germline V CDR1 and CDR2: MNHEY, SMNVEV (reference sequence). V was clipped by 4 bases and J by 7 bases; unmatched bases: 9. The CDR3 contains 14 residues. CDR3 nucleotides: TGTGCCAGCAGTTCTAATAGGGGGCGGTCTGGCTACACCTTC. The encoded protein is CASSSNRGRSGYTF.

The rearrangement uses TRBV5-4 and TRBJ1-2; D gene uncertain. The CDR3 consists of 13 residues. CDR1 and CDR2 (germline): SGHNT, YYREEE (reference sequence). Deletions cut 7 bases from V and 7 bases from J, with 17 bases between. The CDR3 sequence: CASRRAGSSGYTF. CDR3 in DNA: TGTGCCAGCCGACGGGCCGGGAGCAGTGGCTACACCTTC.

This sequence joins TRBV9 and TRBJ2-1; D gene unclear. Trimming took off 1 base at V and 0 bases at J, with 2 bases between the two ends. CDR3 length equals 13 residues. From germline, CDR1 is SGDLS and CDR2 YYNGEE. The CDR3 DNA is TGTGCCAGCAGCGTACGCTCCTACAATGAGCAGTTCTTC. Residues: CASSVRSYNEQFF.

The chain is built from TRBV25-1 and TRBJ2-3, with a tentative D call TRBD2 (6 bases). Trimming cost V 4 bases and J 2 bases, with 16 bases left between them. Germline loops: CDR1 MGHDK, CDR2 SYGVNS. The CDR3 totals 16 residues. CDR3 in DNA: TGTGCCAGCAGTGCTTGGGGGGAATTTCCCACAGATACGCAGTATTTT. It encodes CASSAWGEFPTDTQYF.

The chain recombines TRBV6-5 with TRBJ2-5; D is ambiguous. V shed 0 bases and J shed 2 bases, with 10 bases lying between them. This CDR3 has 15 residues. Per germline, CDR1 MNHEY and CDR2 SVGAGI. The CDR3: CASSYSTGQQETQYF. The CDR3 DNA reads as TGTGCCAGCAGTTACTCGACGGGTCAGCAAGAGACCCAGTACTTC.

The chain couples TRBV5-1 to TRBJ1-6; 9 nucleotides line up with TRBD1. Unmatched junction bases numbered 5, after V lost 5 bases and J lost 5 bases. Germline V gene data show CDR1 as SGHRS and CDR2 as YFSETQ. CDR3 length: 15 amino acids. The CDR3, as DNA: TGCGCCAGCAGTTCCGGGACAGGGAATAATTCACCCCTCCACTTT. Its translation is CASSSGTGNNSPLHF.